The subject of this entry is one TCR beta chain. This clonotype was recorded at least ten times. This clone's antigen is unknown. No clone much larger than this one lies a single base away; base qualities are absent. The CDR3 covers 11 residues, taking in both the cysteine and the phenylalanine. The sequence is cut down to CDR3 DNA, 33 bases in frame from base 1. CDR1 SEHNR and CDR2 FQNEAQ were looked up in the germline V gene (reference sequence). V is cut by 7 bases and J by 1 base, and the space between the germline ends is 4 bases. Sequenced on an Illumina NovaSeq 6000. TCRalpha and TCRbeta cDNA libraries were constructed by 5'RACE with constant-segment primers, with sample barcodes and unique molecular identifiers being introduced. RNA was extracted from every sample with Trizol reagent. Library amplification was performed in two PCR steps, and a second sample barcode and Illumina TruSeq adapters were introduced in the second step. The libraries were sequenced on an Illumina NovaSeq using 2 x 150 bp paired-end reads. Per the original workflow: The reads were demultiplexed and collapsed into UMI-guided consensus sequences using migec v1.2.7. With mixcr v2.1.11, UMI consensuses were aligned to TRA and TRB V and J templates and assembled into clonotypes. Expanded or contracted clonotypes were those called significant by both edgeR and NoisET, with noise models trained on biological replicates. For edgeR calls, a false discovery rate-adjusted p below 0.01 and a log2 fold-change threshold of 1 were applied. As an exploratory analysis of dynamics, max-normalized trajectories of the 1000 most abundant clonotypes were examined by PCA with hierarchical clustering. The CD4 or CD8 phenotype of responding clones was assigned using the separately sequenced CD4+ and CD8+ repertoires. The public reads were run again by TCRdb, first through fastp at Q25 and then through MiXCR, and only productive beta chains were kept. Identical CDR3 proteins give one entry, which carries the most common genes and DNA. The V and J calls and clone size come from TCRdb's table, not from the authors' own analysis. This sample has about 14,000 distinct CDR3 sequences in its table, and about 21% of those were observed once. Around 48% of the sample is in the top ten clones.

The data originate from a study of T-cell memory formation after mild COVID-19 (dated by TCRdb to the early 2020s). About the investigation overall: TCR sequence clusters from the two donors were found to be largely donor specific. In two donors, T-cell clones that expanded and contracted after mild COVID-19 were followed by sequencing TCRalpha and TCRbeta repertoires longitudinally. Two young, previously healthy adult volunteers made up the cohort, one male and one female.

PBMCs were isolated by Ficoll-Paque density gradient centrifugation. General findings and caveats noted by the study authors: The study included only two mild cases, and larger cohorts that include severe cases with pre-infection samples were judged to be necessary. Some responding clones were found in pre-infection memory, which suggests that pre-existing cross-reactive memory T cells took part in the SARS-CoV-2 response. Clones that contracted from day 15 to 85 showed balanced CD4/CD8 phenotypes, whereas a second wave of clones that expanded from day 15 to 37 leaned towards CD4+. Contracting CD4+ clones appeared mostly in the CM and EM memory subsets, whereas CD8+ clones were enriched in EMRA. SARS-CoV-2 specificity was not confirmed for the second-wave clones peaking on day 37.

This sequence originates from an adult woman who had mild COVID-19 (a few samples of this study predate the infection). The sample titles of this study are shuffled in the database, so cell type and time point are left out; the donor was told from shared clones. The chain is assembled from TRBV7-9 and TRBJ2-5; a confident D gene designation cannot be given. Source material: PBMCs or a T cell subset sorted from them (not recorded which). The CDR3 has the sequence CASTPQETQYF. The DNA reads TGTGCCAGCACTCCCCAAGAGACCCAGTACTTC.